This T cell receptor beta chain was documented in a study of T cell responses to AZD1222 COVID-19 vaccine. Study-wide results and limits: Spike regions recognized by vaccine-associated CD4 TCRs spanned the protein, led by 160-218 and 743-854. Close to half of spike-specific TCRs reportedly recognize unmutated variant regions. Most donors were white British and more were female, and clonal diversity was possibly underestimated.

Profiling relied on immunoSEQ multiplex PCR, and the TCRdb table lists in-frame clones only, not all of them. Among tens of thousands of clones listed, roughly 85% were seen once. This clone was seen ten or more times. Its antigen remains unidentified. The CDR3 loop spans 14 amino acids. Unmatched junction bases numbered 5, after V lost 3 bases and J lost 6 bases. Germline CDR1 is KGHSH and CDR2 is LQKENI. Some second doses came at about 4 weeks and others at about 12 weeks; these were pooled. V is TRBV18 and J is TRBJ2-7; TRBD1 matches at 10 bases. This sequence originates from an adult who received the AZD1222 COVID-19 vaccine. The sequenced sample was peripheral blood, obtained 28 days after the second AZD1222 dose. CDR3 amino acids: CASSPGTGVGEQYF. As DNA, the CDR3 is TGTGCCAGCTCACCTGGGACAGGGGTGGGCGAGCAGTACTTC.